Listed below are T cell receptor beta chains from one sample, sequenced in a study of cytomegalovirus exposure and HLA in healthy donors. The table came from immunoSEQ multiplex PCR; TCRdb's copy has only in-frame clones and leaves some out. The sample lists approximately 60,000 clones, approximately 95% occurring once. Sequencing input: PBMCs. The receptors stem from a woman aged 18-29 years in good health and CMV-seropositive. Both conserved end residues are part of each CDR3. The D gene is left open where the match is weak. Size is omitted from some rows. Given values are once, few, many or a class for expanded clones.

J	V	size	D	DNA	CDR3
TRBJ2-5	TRBV10-2	NA	TRBD2	TGCGCCAGCAGTGAGTACGGACTAGCGGGAGTCGGGGGGCCCGAGACCCAGTACTTC	CASSEYGLAGVGGPETQYF
TRBJ1-3	TRBV5-6	NA	NA	TGTGCCAGCAGCTTGCTACAGAACTCTGGAAACACCATATATTTT	CASSLLQNSGNTIYF
TRBJ1-4	TRBV30	NA	TRBD1	TGTGCCTGGGCTACTCAGGGGGCGAAGAGGGAAAAACTGTTTTTT	CAWATQGAKREKLFF
TRBJ1-3	TRBV5-6	NA	TRBD1	TGTGCCAGCACGTTCATTGACAGGGACTCTGGAAACACCATATATTTT	CASTFIDRDSGNTIYF
TRBJ2-7	TRBV5-1	NA	NA	TGCGCCAGCAGCTTGGGACTGCAAGAAACCTCCTACGAGCAGTACTTC	CASSLGLQETSYEQYF
TRBJ1-2	TRBV19	NA	NA	TGTGCCAGTCACGGCGGCTTCTATGGCTACACCTTC	CASHGGFYGYTF
TRBJ2-3	TRBV25-1	NA	NA	TGTGCCAGCAGGGCGGGATCGCGGGGATCGAGCGCAGATACGCAGTATTTT	CASRAGSRGSSADTQYF
TRBJ1-5	TRBV28	NA	NA	TGTGCCAGCAGTATGCTCGAGGGATCTCAGCCCCAGCATTTT	CASSMLEGSQPQHF
TRBJ2-1	TRBV19	few	NA	TGTGCCAGTAGTATAGTGGGAGTCAATGAGCAGTTCTTC	CASSIVGVNEQFF
TRBJ2-3	TRBV6-6	NA	NA	TGTGCCAGCACCATAGGGGGGGCCATCGATACGCAGTATTTT	CASTIGGAIDTQYF
TRBJ2-7	TRBV7-2	NA	TRBD1	TGTGCCAGCAGCCTGGGGCCAAGGGGGCGACTGGTCGAGCAGTACTTC	CASSLGPRGRLVEQYF
TRBJ1-1	TRBV5-1	NA	NA	TGCGCCAGCAGCAACCGTACAGGACTGAACACTGAAGCTTTCTTT	CASSNRTGLNTEAFF
TRBJ2-7	TRBV28	NA	NA	TGTGCCAGCAGTTTTGGCATCTCCTACGAGCAGTACTTC	CASSFGISYEQYF
TRBJ1-2	TRBV27	NA	NA	TGTGCCAGCAGCCCGCGGGGCAGGCCTCTCTATGGCTACACCTTC	CASSPRGRPLYGYTF
TRBJ2-6	TRBV7-3	NA	NA	TGTGCCAGCAGCTTAACTGGGGCGACTGGGGCCAACGTCCTGACTTTC	CASSLTGATGANVLTF
TRBJ2-3	TRBV5-8	NA	NA	TGTGCCAGCAGCTACGGCCACGGGAGCACAGATACGCAGTATTTT	CASSYGHGSTDTQYF
TRBJ1-4	TRBV2	NA	NA	TGTGCCAGCCGGGGGGACTTCGCGGATGAAAAACTGTTTTTT	CASRGDFADEKLFF
TRBJ1-1	TRBV28	few	NA	TGTGCCAGCGCCCCGGGCGGGGGACGGACTGAAGCTTTCTTT	CASAPGGGRTEAFF
TRBJ1-4	TRBV19	NA	NA	TGTGCCAGTACCCGACCAGGGAATGAAAAACTGTTTTTT	CASTRPGNEKLFF
TRBJ2-2	TRBV6-5	NA	TRBD1	TGTGCCAGCAGCTGGCGACAGGGGACCGGGGAGCTGTTTTTT	CASSWRQGTGELFF
TRBJ1-2	TRBV18	few	TRBD1	TGTGCCAGCTCACCAGAGACAGGGGCTAATGGCTACACCTTC	CASSPETGANGYTF
TRBJ2-7	TRBV7-3	NA	TRBD2	TGTGCCAGCAGCTTATTTTTAGCGGGAACCTACGAGCAGTACTTC	CASSLFLAGTYEQYF
TRBJ1-3	TRBV13	NA	NA	TGTGCCAGCAGCTCGGGATCGCGCTCTGGAAACACCATATATTTT	CASSSGSRSGNTIYF
TRBJ1-5	TRBV5-6	NA	NA	TGTGCCAGCAGCCGCATAGGACAGTCTACGTTGGGCAATCAGCCCCAGCATTTT	CASSRIGQSTLGNQPQHF
TRBJ1-4	TRBV28	NA	NA	TGTGCCAGCAGTTTCAGGGTTGAAAAACTGTTTTTT	CASSFRVEKLFF
TRBJ2-7	TRBV27	NA	TRBD1	TGTGCCAGCAGTTTAGGGACAGTGCCTACCTACGAGCAGTACTTC	CASSLGTVPTYEQYF
TRBJ1-3	TRBV28	NA	NA	TGTGCCAGCAATACTCCTAGCTCTGGAAACACCATATATTTT	CASNTPSSGNTIYF
TRBJ2-3	TRBV4-3	NA	TRBD2	TGCGCCAGCAGCCGGGTCACTAGCGGTAGGGCCACAGATACGCAGTATTTT	CASSRVTSGRATDTQYF
TRBJ1-4	TRBV19	NA	NA	TGTGCCAGTAGGAGGGCTGAAAAACTGTTTTTT	CASRRAEKLFF
TRBJ2-3	TRBV5-8	NA	NA	TGTGCCAGCAGCTTGGCGGATACGCAGTATTTT	CASSLADTQYF
TRBJ1-5	TRBV7-9	NA	TRBD1	TGTGCCAGCAGCCAGGGACAGACCATTAAACCCCAGCATTTT	CASSQGQTIKPQHF
TRBJ1-3	TRBV2	once	TRBD1	TGTGCCAGCAGAGACAGCCGACAGGGCCCTGGAAACACCATATATTTT	CASRDSRQGPGNTIYF
TRBJ2-2	TRBV6-5	NA	NA	TGTGCCAGCTGCTTAAGATCAGCGAACACCGGGGAGCTGTTTTTT	CASCLRSANTGELFF
TRBJ1-6	TRBV7-2	NA	TRBD1	TGTGCCAGCAGCACGGGACAGGGCATTAAATCACCCCTCCACTTT	CASSTGQGIKSPLHF
TRBJ2-3	TRBV6-5	NA	TRBD1	TGTGCCAGCAGCAGGGACAGGGCGATAGATACGCAGTATTTT	CASSRDRAIDTQYF